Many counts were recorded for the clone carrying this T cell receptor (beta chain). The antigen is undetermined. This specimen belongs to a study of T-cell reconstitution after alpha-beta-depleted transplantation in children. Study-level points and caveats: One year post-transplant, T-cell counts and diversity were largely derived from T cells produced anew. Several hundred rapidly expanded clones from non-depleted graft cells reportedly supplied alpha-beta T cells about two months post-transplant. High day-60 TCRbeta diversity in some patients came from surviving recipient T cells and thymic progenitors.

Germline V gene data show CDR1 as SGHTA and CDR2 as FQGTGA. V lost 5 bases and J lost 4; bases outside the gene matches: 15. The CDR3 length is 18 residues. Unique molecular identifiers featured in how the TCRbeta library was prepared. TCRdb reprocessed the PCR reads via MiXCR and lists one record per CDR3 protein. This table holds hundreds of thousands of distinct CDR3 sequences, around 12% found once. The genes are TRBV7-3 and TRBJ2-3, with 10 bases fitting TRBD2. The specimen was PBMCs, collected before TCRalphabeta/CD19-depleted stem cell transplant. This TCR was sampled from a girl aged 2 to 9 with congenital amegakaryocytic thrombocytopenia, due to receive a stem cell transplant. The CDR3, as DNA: TGTGCCAGCAGCACGGAAAGTCCTCTAGCGGGAGCGCCAGATACGCAGTATTTT. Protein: CASSTESPLAGAPDTQYF.